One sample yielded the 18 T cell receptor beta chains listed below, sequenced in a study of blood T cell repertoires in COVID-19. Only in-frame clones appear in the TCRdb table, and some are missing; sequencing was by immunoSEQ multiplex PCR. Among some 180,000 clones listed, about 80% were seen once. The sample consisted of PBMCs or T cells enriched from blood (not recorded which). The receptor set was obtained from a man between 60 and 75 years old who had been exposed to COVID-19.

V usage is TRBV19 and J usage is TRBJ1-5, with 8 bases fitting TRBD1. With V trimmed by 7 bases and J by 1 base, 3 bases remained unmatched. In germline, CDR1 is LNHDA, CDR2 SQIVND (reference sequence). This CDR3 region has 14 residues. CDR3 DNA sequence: TGTGCCAGTACGACAGGGGTGAGCAATCAGCCCCAGCATTTT. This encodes CASTTGVSNQPQHF.

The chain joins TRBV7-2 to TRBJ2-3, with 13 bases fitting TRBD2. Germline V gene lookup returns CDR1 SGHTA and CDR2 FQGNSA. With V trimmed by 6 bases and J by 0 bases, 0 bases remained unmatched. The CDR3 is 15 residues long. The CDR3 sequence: CASRTSGRSTDTQYF. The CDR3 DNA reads TGTGCCAGCAGGACTAGCGGGAGGAGCACAGATACGCAGTATTTT.

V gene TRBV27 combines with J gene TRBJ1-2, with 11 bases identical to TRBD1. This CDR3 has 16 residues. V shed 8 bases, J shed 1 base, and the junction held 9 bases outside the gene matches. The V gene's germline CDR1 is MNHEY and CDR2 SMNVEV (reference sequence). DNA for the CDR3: TGTGCCAGCCTCCCGGACGGGACAGGGGGTAACTATGGCTACACCTTC. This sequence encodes CASLPDGTGGNYGYTF.

The CDR3 DNA follows: TGTGCCAGCAGCGTAGGGCTGGCAGATACGCAGTATTTT. Its protein is CASSVGLADTQYF. V and J are TRBV9 and TRBJ2-3; no clear D gene. The CDR3 loop spans 13 amino acids. V gave up 0 bases and J gave up 4 bases, with 6 bases separating them. Looked up from germline, CDR1 is SGDLS and CDR2 is YYNGEE.

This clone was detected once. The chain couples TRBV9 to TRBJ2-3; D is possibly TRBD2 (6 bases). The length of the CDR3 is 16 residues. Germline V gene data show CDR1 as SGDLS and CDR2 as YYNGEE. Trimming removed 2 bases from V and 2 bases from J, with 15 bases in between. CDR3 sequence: CASSVGGGANTDTQYF. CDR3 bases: TGTGCCAGCAGCGTGGGGGGTGGCGCCAACACAGATACGCAGTATTTT. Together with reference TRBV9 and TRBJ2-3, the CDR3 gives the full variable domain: DSGVTQTPKHLITATGQRVTLRCSPRSGDLSVYWYQQSLDQGLQFLIQYYNGEERAKGNILERFSAQQFPDLHSELNLSSLELGDSALYFCASSVGGGANTDTQYFGPGTRLTVL.

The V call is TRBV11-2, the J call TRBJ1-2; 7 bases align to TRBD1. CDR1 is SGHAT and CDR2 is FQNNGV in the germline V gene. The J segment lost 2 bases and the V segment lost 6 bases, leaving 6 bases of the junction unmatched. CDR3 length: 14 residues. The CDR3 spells CASRDPGQNYGYTF. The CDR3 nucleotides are TGTGCCAGCAGGGACCCGGGACAGAACTATGGCTACACCTTC.

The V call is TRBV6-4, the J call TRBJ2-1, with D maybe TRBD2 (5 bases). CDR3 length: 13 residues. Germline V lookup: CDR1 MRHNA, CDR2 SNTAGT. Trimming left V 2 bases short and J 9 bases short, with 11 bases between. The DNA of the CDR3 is TGTGCCAGCAGTGACGGTAGCCGGGGTGAGCAGTTCTTC. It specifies CASSDGSRGEQFF.

This CDR3 reads CAISAGDSGSPLHF. The CDR3 DNA reads TGTGCCATCAGTGCCGGGGATTCGGGGTCACCCCTCCACTTT. J is TRBJ1-6 and V is TRBV10-3; D not certain. The CDR3 totals 14 residues. Germline V lookup: CDR1 ENHRY, CDR2 SYGVKD. Trimming left V 4 bases short and J 10 bases short, with 14 bases between.

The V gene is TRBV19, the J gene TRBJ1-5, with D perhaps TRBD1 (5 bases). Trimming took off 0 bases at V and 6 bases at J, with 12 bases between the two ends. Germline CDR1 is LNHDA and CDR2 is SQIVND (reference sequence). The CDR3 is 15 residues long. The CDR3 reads CASSIDGRRGQPQHF. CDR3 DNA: TGTGCCAGTAGTATAGATGGTAGAAGGGGTCAGCCCCAGCATTTT. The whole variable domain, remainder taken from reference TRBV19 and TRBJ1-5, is DGGITQSPKYLFRKEGQNVTLSCEQNLNHDAMYWYRQDPGQGLRLIYYSQIVNDFQKGDIAEGYSVSREKKESFPLTVTSAQKNPTAFYLCASSIDGRRGQPQHFGDGTRLSIL.

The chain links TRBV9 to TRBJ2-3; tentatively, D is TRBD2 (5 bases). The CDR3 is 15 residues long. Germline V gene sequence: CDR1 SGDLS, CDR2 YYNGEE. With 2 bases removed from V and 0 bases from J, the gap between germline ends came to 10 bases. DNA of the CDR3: TGTGCCAGCAGCGTCAGCGGAATCAGCACAGATACGCAGTATTTT. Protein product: CASSVSGISTDTQYF.

The CDR3 sequence: CASSLLAGRATDTQYF. The CDR3 DNA reads as TGTGCCAGCAGCCTTCTAGCGGGAAGAGCAACAGATACGCAGTATTTT. This sequence joins TRBV9 and TRBJ2-3, with 9 nucleotides matching TRBD2. Germline CDR1 and CDR2: SGDLS and YYNGEE. The CDR3 length is 16 residues. After removal of 4 bases from V and 3 bases from J, the junction contained 9 bases not matched to a gene.

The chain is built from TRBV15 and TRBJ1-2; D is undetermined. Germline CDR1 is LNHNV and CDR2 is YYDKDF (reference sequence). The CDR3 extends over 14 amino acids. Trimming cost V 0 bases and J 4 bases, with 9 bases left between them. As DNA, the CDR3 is TGTGCCACCAGCAGAGATCGTAACAGCTATGGCTACACCTTC. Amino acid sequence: CATSRDRNSYGYTF.

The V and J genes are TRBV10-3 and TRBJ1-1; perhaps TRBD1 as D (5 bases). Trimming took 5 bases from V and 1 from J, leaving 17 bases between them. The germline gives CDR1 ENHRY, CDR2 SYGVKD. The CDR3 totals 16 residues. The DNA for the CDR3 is TGTGCCATCAGTCAGAGCCCTTCGGGGGAGAACACTGAAGCTTTCTTT. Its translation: CAISQSPSGENTEAFF.

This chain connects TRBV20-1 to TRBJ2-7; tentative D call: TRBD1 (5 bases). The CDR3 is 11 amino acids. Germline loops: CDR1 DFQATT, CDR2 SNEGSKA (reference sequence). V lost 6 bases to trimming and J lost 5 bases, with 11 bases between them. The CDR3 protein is CSAKRTHEQYF. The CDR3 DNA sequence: TGCAGTGCAAAAAGGACACACGAGCAGTACTTC.

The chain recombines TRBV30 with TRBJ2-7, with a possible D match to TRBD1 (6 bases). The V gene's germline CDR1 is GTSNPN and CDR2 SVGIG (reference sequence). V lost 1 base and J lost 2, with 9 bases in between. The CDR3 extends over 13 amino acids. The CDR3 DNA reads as TGTGCCTGGAGTGGACAGGCGACCTACGAGCAGTACTTC. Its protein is CAWSGQATYEQYF.

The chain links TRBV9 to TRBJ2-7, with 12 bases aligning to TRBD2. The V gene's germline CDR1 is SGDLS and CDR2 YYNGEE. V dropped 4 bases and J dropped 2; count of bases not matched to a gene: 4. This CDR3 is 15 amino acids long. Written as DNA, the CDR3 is TGTGCCAGCAGCCCACTAGCGGGAGGCGCCTACGAGCAGTACTTC. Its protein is CASSPLAGGAYEQYF.

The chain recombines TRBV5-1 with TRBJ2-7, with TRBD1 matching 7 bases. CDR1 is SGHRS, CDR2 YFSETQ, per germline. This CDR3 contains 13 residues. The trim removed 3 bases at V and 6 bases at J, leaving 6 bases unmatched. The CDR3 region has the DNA TGCGCCAGCAGCTCTGACAGGGCGAGCGAGCAGTACTTC. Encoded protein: CASSSDRASEQYF.

The CDR3 coding sequence is TGCAGTGCTAGTATGACTAGTTTTAGCACAGATACGCAGTATTTT. Protein sequence: CSASMTSFSTDTQYF. The genes are TRBV20-1 and TRBJ2-3; D may be TRBD2 (6 bases). Germline V gene data show CDR1 as DFQATT and CDR2 as SNEGSKA (reference sequence). V dropped 3 bases and J dropped 0 bases, with 13 bases sitting between them. There are 15 residues in the CDR3.